The rows below give T cell receptor beta chains drawn from one sample of a study of T-cell memory formation after mild COVID-19. Via MiXCR, TCRdb re-called the 5' RACE reads, giving one row per CDR3 protein. The data contain roughly 400,000 distinct CDR3 sequences, approximately 24% of them singletons. Sequences were obtained from PBMCs or a T cell subset sorted from them (not recorded which). Receptor source: an adult woman who had mild COVID-19 (a few samples of this study predate the infection). Cell type and time point are not known. Both conserved end residues are part of each CDR3. The D gene is left open where the match is weak. Size values are once, few and many counts, or a class for expanded clones, and some rows have none.

v_gene	j_gene	d_gene	abundance	CDR3aa	CDR3nt
TRBV11-3	TRBJ1-1	-	few	CASSFSDPILCTEAFF	TGTGCCAGCAGCTTTAGCGACCCGATTTTATGCACTGAAGCTTTCTTT
TRBV15	TRBJ2-7	-	-	CATSREPLGEQYF	TGTGCCACCAGCAGAGAACCTTTGGGCGAGCAGTACTTC
TRBV6-1	TRBJ1-5	-	few	CASSEWREGTQPQHF	TGTGCCAGCAGTGAATGGAGAGAGGGGACTCAGCCCCAGCATTTT
TRBV20-1	TRBJ2-1	TRBD2	many	CSARDAVAGFDNNEQFF	TGCAGTGCTAGAGATGCGGTAGCGGGGTTCGATAACAATGAGCAGTTCTTC
TRBV19	TRBJ1-3	-	few	CASSTPGPLSGNTIYF	TGTGCCAGTAGTACCCCGGGACCGCTCTCTGGAAACACCATATATTTT
TRBV11-3	TRBJ1-2	-	few	CASSLGIQGTYGYTF	TGTGCCAGCAGCTTAGGAATCCAGGGGACCTATGGCTACACCTTC
TRBV29-1	TRBJ2-7	TRBD1	many	CSVSRGYSNEQYF	TGCAGCGTTTCCAGGGGGTACAGCAACGAGCAGTACTTC
TRBV7-6	TRBJ2-1	TRBD2	once	CASSLGGGSHEQFF	TGTGCCAGCAGCTTAGGGGGAGGGTCGCATGAGCAGTTCTTC
TRBV29-1	TRBJ1-1	-	-	CSVPDFSDSLIEAFF	TGCAGCGTTCCTGATTTTTCGGACAGCCTGATTGAAGCTTTCTTT
TRBV7-9	TRBJ2-1	-	-	CASSLALASAYNEQFF	TGTGCCAGCAGCTTAGCATTGGCGTCAGCCTACAATGAGCAGTTCTTC
TRBV12-3/TRBV12-4	TRBJ1-5	-	-	CASSLGFQPQHF	TGTGCCAGCAGTTTGGGGTTTCAGCCCCAGCATTTT
TRBV30	TRBJ2-7	-	few	CAWRTMTYYEQYF	TGTGCCTGGAGGACCATGACCTACTACGAGCAGTACTTC
TRBV5-1	TRBJ2-1	-	many	CASSSRGSNEQFF	TGCGCCAGCAGTTCTAGAGGGTCCAATGAGCAGTTCTTC
TRBV28	TRBJ1-1	TRBD1	-	CASDRTGGPLNTEAFF	TGTGCCAGCGACCGGACAGGGGGCCCTTTGAACACTGAAGCTTTCTTT
TRBV12-3/TRBV12-4	TRBJ2-7	-	many	CASSLGGGFKDEQYF	TGTGCCAGCAGTTTGGGGGGTGGCTTTAAGGACGAGCAGTACTTC
TRBV12-3/TRBV12-4	TRBJ1-3	-	-	CASSLEGFGNTIYF	TGTGCCAGCAGTTTAGAGGGTTTTGGAAACACCATATATTTT
TRBV27	TRBJ2-2	-	few	CASSPLDSNTGELFF	TGTGCCAGCAGTCCCCTGGACAGTAACACCGGGGAGCTGTTTTTT
TRBV2	TRBJ2-7	TRBD1	few	CASTDRAISYEQYF	TGTGCCAGCACGGACAGGGCGATCTCCTACGAGCAGTACTTC
TRBV7-3	TRBJ2-2	TRBD2	few	CASSLSPSGANTGELFF	TGTGCCAGCAGCTTAAGTCCTAGCGGGGCCAACACCGGGGAGCTGTTTTTT
TRBV15	TRBJ2-2	TRBD2	-	CATSRVAGGRSGELFF	TGTGCCACCAGCAGAGTAGCGGGAGGTCGATCCGGGGAGCTGTTTTTT
TRBV6-4	TRBJ2-3	-	few	CASSNRGHTQYF	TGTGCCAGCAGCAACCGGGGCCATACGCAGTATTTT
TRBV7-3	TRBJ2-2	TRBD1	few	CASSQHGTGQTSNTGELFF	TGTGCCAGCAGCCAACATGGGACAGGCCAAACTTCGAACACCGGGGAGCTGTTTTTT
TRBV4-3	TRBJ1-5	-	once	CASSQEYLGPNQPQHF	TGCGCCAGCAGCCAAGAGTACCTGGGCCCCAATCAGCCCCAGCATTTT
TRBV24-1	TRBJ2-5	-	-	CATSDQNEETQYF	TGTGCCACCAGTGACCAGAACGAAGAGACCCAGTACTTC